These 5 T cell receptor beta chains were sequenced from one sample in a study of OX40 agonist ivuxolimab in advanced cancers. The assay was immunoSEQ multiplex PCR, and TCRdb's table has in-frame clones only and misses some. The sample shows 50,000 to 75,000 clones, roughly 87% of them seen only once. Sample: CD4+ or CD8+ T cells sorted from blood, taken in a trial of the OX40 agonist ivuxolimab. All receptors derive from an adult with an advanced solid tumor such as melanoma, head and neck, liver or kidney cancer.

V is TRBV27 and J is TRBJ2-2; 9 bases agree with TRBD1. Looked up from germline, CDR1 is MNHEY and CDR2 is SMNVEV (reference sequence). After removal of 4 bases from V and 3 bases from J, the junction contained 9 bases not matched to a gene. The length of the CDR3 is 17 residues. The CDR3 loop is CASSSRTGVTDTGELFF. The DNA for the CDR3 is TGTGCCAGCAGTTCGCGGACAGGGGTGACGGACACCGGGGAGCTGTTTTTT.

V is TRBV5-1 and J is TRBJ2-2, with no clear D. V gave up 0 bases and J gave up 2 bases, with 2 bases separating them. Germline-derived CDR1 and CDR2 are SGHRS and YFSETQ. The CDR3 has 13 residues. This CDR3 is CASSLDNTGELFF. The CDR3 region has the DNA TGCGCCAGCAGCTTGGACAACACCGGGGAGCTGTTTTTT.

In DNA form, the CDR3 reads TGCGCCAGCAGCTTGGAGGGGGCTACGAGCACCGGGGAGCTGTTTTTT. Residues: CASSLEGATSTGELFF. The chain couples TRBV5-1 to TRBJ2-2; the match to TRBD1 covers 7 bases. Germline V gives CDR1 SGHRS, CDR2 YFSETQ. The ends lost 0 bases at V and 4 bases at J; junction bases unmatched: 6. CDR3 length: 16 residues.

This chain joins TRBV6-5 and TRBJ2-5; TRBD1 might be the D (5 bases). Deletions cut 6 bases from V and 0 bases from J, with 14 bases between. Germline V gene sequence: CDR1 MNHEY, CDR2 SVGAGI. This CDR3 has 15 amino acids. For the CDR3, the DNA is TGTGCCAGCAGACAGACAGCTAGGTACCAAGAGACCCAGTACTTC. It translates to CASRQTARYQETQYF.

This clone occurred a few times. The chain combines TRBV4-1 with TRBJ2-3, with D perhaps matching TRBD1 or TRBD2 (5 bases each). V was pared by 4 bases and J by 2 bases, with 7 bases between. CDR3 length: 13 amino acids. Germline loops: CDR1 MGHRA, CDR2 YSYEKL. The CDR3 sequence: CASSPGTTDTQYF. The CDR3, as DNA: TGCGCCAGCAGCCCGGGGACCACAGATACGCAGTATTTT.